One and the same sample provided the 2 T cell receptor beta chains below, sequenced in a study of CD8+ T cells in alopecia areata. RNA extraction was followed by reverse transcription into cDNA, which acted as the sequencing template. This table comes from immunoSEQ multiplex PCR, and its TCRdb copy is limited to in-frame clones, with some not included. Counted here are 100,000 to 150,000 clones, about 49% occurring once; the ten biggest clones make up about 17%. The source material was CD8+ T cells sorted from blood, sampled at week 0. These receptors originate from a human donor with alopecia areata.

This clone was picked up a small number of times. In DNA form, the CDR3 reads TGCAGCGTTGTGAGCCAGAGGGGCACCGGGGAGCTGTTTTTT. Translation gives CSVVSQRGTGELFF. V gene TRBV29-1 combines with J gene TRBJ2-2; the D call may be TRBD1 or TRBD2 (5 bases each). V was shortened by 4 bases and J by 4 bases, with 13 bases between the two germline ends. CDR1 and CDR2 (germline): SQVTM, ANQGSEA. The CDR3 runs 14 residues.

CDR3 DNA: TGTGCCAGCAAACCGGAGCAGGGGGCCGAAGAGACCCAGTACTTC. The encoded protein is CASKPEQGAEETQYF. The chain has TRBV5-6 and TRBJ2-5, with 8 bases aligning to TRBD1. The CDR3 sequence is 15 residues long. Germline CDR1 SGHDT, CDR2 YYEEEE. Germline trimming cut 6 bases from V and 3 bases from J; bases unmatched to any gene: 10.